The 29 T cell receptor beta chains given below trace back to one sample, sequenced in a study of identical twins. Each CDR3 protein gets one entry after TCRdb re-called the 5' RACE reads with MiXCR. The sample lists some 1,600,000 distinct CDR3 sequences, around a third seen once, with about 0.27% in the top ten. Sample: cord blood. The receptors were gathered from a newborn girl in good health.

Here the CDR3 reads CASTIGGEKLFF. CDR3 nucleotides: TGTGCCAGCACGATAGGGGGAGAAAAACTGTTTTTT. This chain connects TRBV6-1 to TRBJ1-4; D may be TRBD1 (6 bases). CDR3 length: 12 amino acids. Germline loops: CDR1 MNHNS, CDR2 SASEGT. Trimming took off 7 bases at V and 8 bases at J, with 11 bases between the two ends.

The table lists this clonotype with a few counts. The rearrangement joins TRBV27 to TRBJ2-3; 7 bases match TRBD1. Losses at the gene ends were 5 bases for V and 3 bases for J; bases not matched to a gene: 8. Germline V gene lookup returns CDR1 MNHEY and CDR2 SMNVEV (reference sequence). The CDR3 is made up of 15 amino acids. The CDR3 spells CASSLRDSVTDTQYF. CDR3 coding DNA: TGTGCCAGCAGTCTGAGGGACAGCGTAACAGATACGCAGTATTTT.

The chain combines TRBV3-1 with TRBJ1-2, with D perhaps TRBD1 (6 bases). Trimming removed 0 bases from V and 1 base from J, with 12 bases in between. CDR3 length equals 16 residues. Germline values: CDR1 LGHDT, CDR2 YNNKEL (reference sequence). CDR3 loop: CASSQDRGRGNYGYTF. CDR3 bases: TGTGCCAGCAGCCAAGATCGTGGCAGGGGTAACTATGGCTACACCTTC.

The V and J genes are TRBV27 and TRBJ2-2; TRBD1 is a possible D gene (6 bases). Deletions cut 4 bases from V and 7 bases from J, with 10 bases between. This CDR3 region has 13 residues. CDR1 is MNHEY, CDR2 SMNVEV, per germline (reference sequence). CDR3 sequence (DNA): TGTGCCAGCAGTTCCCAGGGGTTCGGGGAGCTGTTTTTT. This sequence encodes CASSSQGFGELFF.

This clonotype came up a few times. V is TRBV12-3 or TRBV12-4 and J is TRBJ2-5; D is perhaps TRBD1 (5 bases). Trimming pared 7 bases from V and 11 bases from J, leaving 26 bases between. The CDR3 sequence is 15 residues long. The CDR3: CASNHQTDYYNEQYF. DNA of the CDR3: TGTGCCAGCAACCATCAGACAGATTACTACAATGAGCAGTACTTC.

This clonotype was counted ten times or more. The chain is built from TRBV3-1 and TRBJ2-1; 8 nucleotides align to TRBD2. Germline V CDR1 and CDR2: LGHDT, YNNKEL (reference sequence). Trimming removed 4 bases from V and 4 bases from J; junction bases left unmatched: 6. The CDR3 sequence is 15 residues long. The CDR3 loop reads CASSPTGTRYNEQFF. Here the CDR3 DNA reads TGTGCCAGCAGCCCAACCGGGACTAGATACAATGAGCAGTTCTTC.

The rearrangement uses TRBV11-2 and TRBJ2-1; TRBD2 might be the D (5 bases). The CDR3 is made up of 15 amino acids. Germline-derived CDR1 and CDR2 are SGHAT and FQNNGV. V was shortened by 3 bases and J by 1 base, with 10 bases between the two germline ends. This CDR3 reads CASSFVIASYNEQFF. CDR3 in DNA: TGTGCCAGCAGCTTCGTAATAGCGTCCTACAATGAGCAGTTCTTC.

V usage is TRBV2 and J usage is TRBJ2-5; TRBD2 aligns across 7 bases. The length of the CDR3 is 15 residues. V lost 2 bases to trimming and J lost 11 bases; unmatched junction nucleotides: 14. Germline V lookup: CDR1 SNHLY, CDR2 FYNNEI. The CDR3 sequence is CASSEWGGAGNEQYF. The CDR3 DNA is TGTGCCAGCAGTGAATGGGGGGGTGCGGGCAATGAGCAGTACTTC. The whole variable domain, filled in from reference TRBV2 and TRBJ2-5, reads EPEVTQTPSHQVTQMGQEVILRCVPISNHLYFYWYRQILGQKVEFLVSFYNNEISEKSEIFDDQFSVERPDGSNFTLKIRSTKLEDSAMYFCASSEWGGAGNEQYFGPGTRLLVL.

The table lists this clonotype with a few counts. This chain uses TRBV7-8 with TRBJ2-3; possibly TRBD2 for D (5 bases). The V and J ends lost 5 bases and 4 bases respectively, with 13 bases between them. The CDR3 is made up of 14 amino acids. Germline CDR1 SGHVS, CDR2 FQNEAQ. The CDR3 nucleotides are TGTGCCAGCAGCACCCGGACTGATGCAGATACGCAGTATTTT. Amino acid sequence: CASSTRTDADTQYF.

As concerns this clonotype: Since a much larger clone is just one base distant, this may be a read error. The chain recombines TRBV20-1 with TRBJ2-1, with TRBD2 matching over 8 bases. CDR3 size: 14 residues. The V gene's germline CDR1 is DFQATT and CDR2 SNEGSKA (reference sequence). V lost 7 bases, J lost 2 bases, and 7 bases stayed unmatched. This CDR3 is CSVSSGSPYNEQFF. The DNA for the CDR3 is TGCAGTGTCTCGAGCGGGAGCCCCTACAATGAGCAGTTCTTC.

The sample holds many counts of this clonotype. The chain combines TRBV7-2 with TRBJ2-3; TRBD2 matches at 9 bases. This CDR3 region has 15 residues. Germline V gives CDR1 SGHTA, CDR2 FQGNSA. V trimming: 5 bases; J trimming: 3 bases; junction bases outside the gene matches: 6. In DNA, the CDR3 is TGTGCCAGCAGCCGGGGACTAGCTTTTACAGATACGCAGTATTTT. Encoded protein: CASSRGLAFTDTQYF.

The table lists this clonotype with a few counts. This chain links TRBV4-2 with TRBJ1-1; D uncertain. This CDR3 has 14 residues. V was pared by 4 bases and J by 1 base, with 10 bases between. Germline V gives CDR1 LGHNA, CDR2 YNFKEQ. The CDR3 DNA is TGTGCCAGCAGCCGCGGACTAACGAACACTGAAGCTTTCTTT. Translating gives CASSRGLTNTEAFF.

The chain combines TRBV20-1 with TRBJ1-2; TRBD1 aligns across 7 bases. The CDR3 sequence is 13 residues long. Losses at the gene ends were 5 bases for V and 3 bases for J; bases not matched to a gene: 6. Germline CDR1 DFQATT, CDR2 SNEGSKA (reference sequence). CDR3 sequence reads: CSALSRGDYGYTF. The CDR3 DNA sequence: TGCAGTGCTTTGAGCAGGGGGGACTATGGCTACACCTTC.

The chain carries TRBV4-1 and TRBJ2-7, with 7 bases that match TRBD1. This CDR3 contains 15 residues. J lost 0 bases, V lost 4 bases, and 6 bases had no gene match. Germline lookup yields CDR1 MGHRA and CDR2 YSYEKL. Written as DNA, the CDR3 is TGCGCCAGCAGCCGCACAGGGGACACCTCCTACGAGCAGTACTTC. Protein sequence: CASSRTGDTSYEQYF.

The chain has TRBV10-3 and TRBJ1-1; a weak D match, TRBD1 (5 bases). The CDR3 consists of 14 residues. Germline values: CDR1 ENHRY, CDR2 SYGVKD. The ends were cut back, 5 bases at V and 0 bases at J, with 10 bases in the middle. In DNA form, the CDR3 reads TGTGCCATCAGTTCAGGGCGAATGAACACTGAAGCTTTCTTT. Amino acids: CAISSGRMNTEAFF.

This clonotype was counted a few times. CDR3 sequence (DNA): TGCGCCAGCAGCTTGGGGGCCGGGACAGGACCCCGTAGAGGGTATGGCTACACCTTC. Its translation: CASSLGAGTGPRRGYGYTF. The chain is built from TRBV5-1 and TRBJ1-2; 8 nucleotides match TRBD1. V dropped 0 bases and J dropped 5; count of bases not matched to a gene: 18. The germline gives CDR1 SGHRS, CDR2 YFSETQ. CDR3 length: 19 residues. The full variable domain, its missing parts supplied by reference TRBV5-1 and TRBJ1-2, is KAGVTQTPRYLIKTRGQQVTLSCSPISGHRSVSWYQQTPGQGLQFLFEYFSETQRNKGNFPGRFSGRQFSNSRSEMNVSTLELGDSALYLCASSLGAGTGPRRGYGYTFGSGTRLTVV.

The chain is built from TRBV20-1 and TRBJ2-5; D is uncertain. V lost 3 bases, J lost 4 bases, and 9 bases lay in between. This CDR3 comprises 12 residues. Germline CDR1 reads DFQATT; CDR2 reads SNEGSKA (reference sequence). The CDR3 region is CSARVSLETQYF. In nucleotides, the CDR3 is TGCAGTGCTAGGGTATCCCTAGAGACCCAGTACTTC.

The V call is TRBV24-1, the J call TRBJ2-5, with 8 bases aligning to TRBD2. The V gene end was trimmed by 9 bases and the J gene end by 11 bases; junction bases not matched to a gene: 7. Germline assignment: CDR1 KGHDR and CDR2 SFDVKD. The CDR3 is 11 residues long. CDR3: CATGSAGEQYF. DNA for the CDR3: TGTGCCACCGGTTCAGCGGGGGAGCAGTACTTC.

This clonotype has more than one count but fewer than ten. DNA for the CDR3: TGTGCCAGCAGGGGACTAGCGGGGGGAATTCAGTACTTC. It encodes CASRGLAGGIQYF. The chain uses TRBV12-3 or TRBV12-4 and TRBJ2-4, with 15 positions matching TRBD2. The CDR3 is 13 residues long. V trimming: 6 bases; J trimming: 10 bases; junction bases outside the gene matches: 1.

V gene TRBV5-6 combines with J gene TRBJ2-7; D is tentatively TRBD1 or TRBD2 (5 bases each). Trimming pared 4 bases from V and 5 bases from J, leaving 10 bases between. CDR1 and CDR2 (germline): SGHDT, YYEEEE. The CDR3 runs 12 residues. The CDR3 DNA follows: TGTGCCAGCAGCCGGGACGGTGACGAGCAGTACTTC. Translation: CASSRDGDEQYF.

This clonotype came up many times. The chain joins TRBV4-2 to TRBJ2-7; 7 bases are shared with TRBD2. V trimming: 0 bases; J trimming: 8 bases; junction bases outside the gene matches: 13. Germline V gives CDR1 LGHNA, CDR2 YNFKEQ. CDR3 size: 16 residues. For the CDR3, the DNA is TGTGCCAGCAGCCAAGAACTACGGCTAGCGGCCTCCCAGCAGTACTTC. Translating it yields CASSQELRLAASQQYF.

The rearrangement uses TRBV2 and TRBJ1-5; D is ambiguous. CDR1 and CDR2 (germline): SNHLY, FYNNEI. CDR3 length: 15 residues. V shed 4 bases and J shed 2 bases, with 12 bases lying between them. In nucleotides, the CDR3 is TGTGCCAGCAGTGTTTCCCCCGGGGGCAATCAGCCCCAGCATTTT. Its translation: CASSVSPGGNQPQHF.

This clonotype was seen a few times. V gene TRBV20-1 combines with J gene TRBJ2-1; a weak D match, TRBD2 (6 bases). CDR3 length: 11 residues. Per the germline V gene, CDR1 is DFQATT and CDR2 is SNEGSKA (reference sequence). The CDR3 sequence: CRPLAPNEQFF. DNA for the CDR3: TGCAGACCCCTAGCGCCCAATGAGCAGTTCTTC.

V gene TRBV12-3 or TRBV12-4 combines with J gene TRBJ2-6; 8 nucleotides align to TRBD1. CDR3 length equals 21 residues. Losses at the gene ends were 5 bases for V and 0 bases for J; bases not matched to a gene: 18. CDR3 DNA: TGTGCCAGCAGTACCAAGATGGGCAGGGGGCTTTTCTACTCTGGGGCCAACGTCCTGACTTTC. It is translated as CASSTKMGRGLFYSGANVLTF.

The chain joins TRBV12-3 or TRBV12-4 to TRBJ2-7; 14 nucleotides line up with TRBD2. CDR3 length: 14 residues. The V gene end was trimmed by 5 bases and the J gene end by 7 bases; junction bases not matched to a gene: 4. The CDR3 here is CASSGTSGSGEQYF. The CDR3 nucleotides are TGTGCCAGCAGTGGGACTAGCGGGAGTGGAGAGCAGTACTTC.

The rearrangement links TRBV18 to TRBJ2-3; D is possibly TRBD1 (6 bases). Germline CDR1 is KGHSH and CDR2 is LQKENI. The CDR3 contains 15 residues. Trimming cost V 3 bases and J 4 bases, with 14 bases left between them. DNA for the CDR3: TGTGCCAGCTCACCTTCGAGACAGGAATCAGATACGCAGTATTTT. Its protein is CASSPSRQESDTQYF.

This clonotype was detected ten times or more. The chain carries TRBV21-1 and TRBJ2-1. TRBV21-1 is marked as a pseudogene. The CDR3 runs 8 residues. CDR3 nucleotides: TGTGCCAGCAATGAGCAGTTCTTC. This gives the protein CASNEQFF.

The rearrangement links TRBV20-1 to TRBJ2-7; TRBD2 matches at 9 bases. Per germline, CDR1 DFQATT and CDR2 SNEGSKA (reference sequence). V gave up 5 bases and J gave up 3 bases; unmatched junction bases: 8. This CDR3 contains 14 residues. This CDR3 reads CSAPGLATNYEQYF. For the CDR3, the DNA is TGCAGTGCTCCCGGACTAGCGACGAACTACGAGCAGTACTTC.

This sequence joins TRBV5-7 and TRBJ2-1, with 7 bases aligning to TRBD2. TRBV5-7 is sorted into the ORF group, with uncertain function. The trim removed 3 bases at V and 6 bases at J, leaving 12 bases unmatched. CDR3 length: 16 residues. The CDR3 DNA is TGTGCCAGCAGCTGGGGGGGGGAATTCTTATCCAATGAGCAGTTCTTC. Its translation: CASSWGGEFLSNEQFF.